Given below is one T cell receptor beta chain in context. Its antigen remains unidentified. TCRdb reanalysed the 5' RACE reads using MiXCR and keeps one entry per CDR3 protein. In the table there are hundreds of thousands of distinct CDR3 sequences, 20% to 25% of which are singletons. This record belongs to a study of identical twins. The study, taken as a whole, reports: Beta out-of-frame twin sharing showed a weaker excess. Some out-of-frame alpha sequences were shared by twins, and these showed excess low generation probability.

The data also belong to a second study, concerning T cells expressing NK-cell markers.

The specimen was CD4+ T cells sorted from blood. This clonotype originated in a woman aged 18-30 years in good health.

The CDR3 sequence is CASSFLAGVDTQYF. The CDR3 region has the DNA TGTGCCAGCAGCTTCCTAGCGGGGGTCGATACGCAGTATTTT. V and J are TRBV7-3 and TRBJ2-3, with 10 bases matching TRBD2. Germline CDR1 SGHTA, CDR2 FQGTGA. CDR3 length: 14 amino acids. V gave up 3 bases and J gave up 6 bases; unmatched junction bases: 3.